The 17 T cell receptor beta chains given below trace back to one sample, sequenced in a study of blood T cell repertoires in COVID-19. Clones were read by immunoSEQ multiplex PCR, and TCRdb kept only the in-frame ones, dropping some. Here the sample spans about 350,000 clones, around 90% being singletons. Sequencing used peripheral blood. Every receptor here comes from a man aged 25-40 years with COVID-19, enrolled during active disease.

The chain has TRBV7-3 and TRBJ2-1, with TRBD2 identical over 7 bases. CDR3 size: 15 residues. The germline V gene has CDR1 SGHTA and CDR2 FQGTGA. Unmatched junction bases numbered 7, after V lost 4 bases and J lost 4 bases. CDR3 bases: TGTGCCAGCAGCTCTCTAGCGGATCCTTACAATGAGCAGTTCTTC. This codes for CASSSLADPYNEQFF.

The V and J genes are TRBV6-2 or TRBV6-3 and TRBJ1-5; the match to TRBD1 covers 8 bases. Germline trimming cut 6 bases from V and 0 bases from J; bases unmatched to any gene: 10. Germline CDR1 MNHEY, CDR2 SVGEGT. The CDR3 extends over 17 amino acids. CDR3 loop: CASSRSRDRYSNQPQHF. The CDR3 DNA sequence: TGTGCCAGCAGCCGATCCCGGGACAGGTATAGCAATCAGCCCCAGCATTTT.

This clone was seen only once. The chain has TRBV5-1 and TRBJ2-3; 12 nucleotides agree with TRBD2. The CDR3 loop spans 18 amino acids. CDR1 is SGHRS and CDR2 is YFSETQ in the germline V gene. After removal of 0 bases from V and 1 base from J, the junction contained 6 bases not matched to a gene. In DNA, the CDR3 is TGCGCCAGCAGCTTGGGGATTCTAGCGGGAGGGCGCACAGATACGCAGTATTTT. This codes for CASSLGILAGGRTDTQYF. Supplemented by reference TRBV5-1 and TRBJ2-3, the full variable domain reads KAGVTQTPRYLIKTRGQQVTLSCSPISGHRSVSWYQQTPGQGLQFLFEYFSETQRNKGNFPGRFSGRQFSNSRSEMNVSTLELGDSALYLCASSLGILAGGRTDTQYFGPGTRLTVL.

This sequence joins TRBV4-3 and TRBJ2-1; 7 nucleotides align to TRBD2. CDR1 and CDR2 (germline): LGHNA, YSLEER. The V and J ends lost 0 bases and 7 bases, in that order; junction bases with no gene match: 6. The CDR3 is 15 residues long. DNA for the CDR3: TGCGCCAGCAGCCAAGAGCTAGCGGTTTTGAATGAGCAGTTCTTC. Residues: CASSQELAVLNEQFF.

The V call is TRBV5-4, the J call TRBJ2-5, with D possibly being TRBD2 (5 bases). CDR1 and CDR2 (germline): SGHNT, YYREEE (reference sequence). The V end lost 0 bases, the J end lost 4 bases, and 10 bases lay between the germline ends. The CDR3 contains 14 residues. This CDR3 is CASSLDGEVETQYF. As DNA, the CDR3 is TGTGCCAGCAGCTTGGACGGGGAAGTAGAGACCCAGTACTTC.

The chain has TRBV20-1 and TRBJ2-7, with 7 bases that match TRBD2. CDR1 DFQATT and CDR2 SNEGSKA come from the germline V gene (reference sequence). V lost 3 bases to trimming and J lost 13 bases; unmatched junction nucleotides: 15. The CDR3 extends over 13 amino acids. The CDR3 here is CSASWYRTGGVYF. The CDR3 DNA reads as TGCAGTGCTAGTTGGTATCGAACGGGAGGAGTATACTTC.

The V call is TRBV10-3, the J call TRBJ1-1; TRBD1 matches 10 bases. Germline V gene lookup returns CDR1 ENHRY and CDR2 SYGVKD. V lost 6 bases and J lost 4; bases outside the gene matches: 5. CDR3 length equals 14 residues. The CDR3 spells CAISPTGGLTEAFF. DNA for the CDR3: TGTGCCATCAGCCCGACAGGGGGCCTCACTGAAGCTTTCTTT.

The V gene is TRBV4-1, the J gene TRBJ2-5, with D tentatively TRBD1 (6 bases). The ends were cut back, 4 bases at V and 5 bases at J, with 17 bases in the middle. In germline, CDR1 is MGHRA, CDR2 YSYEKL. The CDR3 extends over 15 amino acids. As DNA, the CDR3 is TGCGCCAGCAGCCCTGTCCTCTACAGGGAGGAGACCCAGTACTTC. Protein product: CASSPVLYREETQYF.

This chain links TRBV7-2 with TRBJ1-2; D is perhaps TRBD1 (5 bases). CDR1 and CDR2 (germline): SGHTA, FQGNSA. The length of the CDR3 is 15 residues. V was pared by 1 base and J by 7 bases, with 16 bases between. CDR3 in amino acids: CASSLGGPGIGGYTF. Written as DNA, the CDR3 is TGTGCCAGCAGCTTAGGGGGCCCAGGGATAGGTGGCTACACCTTC.

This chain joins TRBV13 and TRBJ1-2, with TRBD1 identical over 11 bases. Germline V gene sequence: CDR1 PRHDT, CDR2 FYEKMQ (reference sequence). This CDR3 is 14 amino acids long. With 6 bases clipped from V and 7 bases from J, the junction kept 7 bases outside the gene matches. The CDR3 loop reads CASSSGTGGAGYTF. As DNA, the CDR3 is TGTGCCAGCAGTTCCGGGACAGGGGGTGCTGGCTACACCTTC.

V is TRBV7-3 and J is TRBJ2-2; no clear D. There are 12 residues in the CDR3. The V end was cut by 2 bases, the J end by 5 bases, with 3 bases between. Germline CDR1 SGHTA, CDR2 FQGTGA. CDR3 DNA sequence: TGTGCCAGCAGCTTACATACCGGGGAGCTGTTTTTT. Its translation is CASSLHTGELFF.

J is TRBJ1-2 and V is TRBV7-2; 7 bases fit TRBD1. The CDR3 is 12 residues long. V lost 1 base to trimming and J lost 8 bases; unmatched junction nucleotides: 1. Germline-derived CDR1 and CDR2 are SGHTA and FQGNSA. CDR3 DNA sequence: TGTGCCAGCAGCTTAGACAGGGGAGGCTACACCTTC. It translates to CASSLDRGGYTF.

DNA of the CDR3: TGTGCCATCAGTGAGTCCCCAGACTACTATGGCTACACCTTC. Encoded protein: CAISESPDYYGYTF. The chain carries TRBV10-3 and TRBJ1-2; D is unresolved. Germline-derived CDR1 and CDR2 are ENHRY and SYGVKD. CDR3 length equals 14 residues. Trimming removed 0 bases from V and 3 bases from J, with 8 bases in between.

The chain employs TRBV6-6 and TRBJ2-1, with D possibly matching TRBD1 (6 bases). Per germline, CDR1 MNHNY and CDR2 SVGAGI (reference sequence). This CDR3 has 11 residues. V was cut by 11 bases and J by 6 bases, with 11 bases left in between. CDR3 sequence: CAGRGGNEQFF. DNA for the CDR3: TGTGCCGGGCGAGGGGGCAATGAGCAGTTCTTC.

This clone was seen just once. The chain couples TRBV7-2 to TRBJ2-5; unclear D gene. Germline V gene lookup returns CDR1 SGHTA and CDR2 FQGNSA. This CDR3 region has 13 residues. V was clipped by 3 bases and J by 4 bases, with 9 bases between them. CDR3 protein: CASSFSATETQYF. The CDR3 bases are TGTGCCAGCAGCTTCAGTGCCACAGAGACCCAGTACTTC. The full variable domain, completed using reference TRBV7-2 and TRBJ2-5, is GAGVSQSPSNKVTEKGKDVELRCDPISGHTALYWYRQSLGQGLEFLIYFQGNSAPDKSGLPSDRFSAERTGGSVSTLTIQRTQQEDSAVYLCASSFSATETQYFGPGTRLLVL.

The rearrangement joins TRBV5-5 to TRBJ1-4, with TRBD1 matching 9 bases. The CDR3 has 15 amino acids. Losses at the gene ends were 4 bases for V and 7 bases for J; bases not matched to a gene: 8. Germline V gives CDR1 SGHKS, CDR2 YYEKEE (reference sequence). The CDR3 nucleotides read TGTGCCAGCAGCCTGGGACAGGGACGGATTGAAAAACTGTTTTTT. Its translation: CASSLGQGRIEKLFF.

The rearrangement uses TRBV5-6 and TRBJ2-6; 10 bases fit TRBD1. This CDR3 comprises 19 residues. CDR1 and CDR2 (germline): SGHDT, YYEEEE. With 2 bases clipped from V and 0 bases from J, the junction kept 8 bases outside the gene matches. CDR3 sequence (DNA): TGTGCCAGCAGCTTATTTAGGACAGGGGGACTCTCTGGGGCCAACGTCCTGACTTTC. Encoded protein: CASSLFRTGGLSGANVLTF. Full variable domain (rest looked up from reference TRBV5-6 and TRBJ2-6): DAGVTQSPTHLIKTRGQQVTLRCSPKSGHDTVSWYQQALGQGPQFIFQYYEEEERQRGNFPDRFSGHQFPNYSSELNVNALLLGDSALYLCASSLFRTGGLSGANVLTFGAGSRLTVL.